This T cell receptor (beta chain) was identified during a study of siplizumab effects on memory and regulatory T cells. Study results and limitations: Unstimulated subsets captured only a minor fraction of alloreactive clones. Researchers did not confirm the suppressive function of proliferating Tregs from siplizumab cultures. The Treg-derived share of mappable alloreactive CD4+ clones averaged approximately 71% with siplizumab and under 30% in controls.

Per individual sample, 85,000 to 100,000 TCR templates were assayed. Some clones are missing from TCRdb's copy, which holds only in-frame ones; the method was immunoSEQ multiplex PCR. This sample has about 50,000 clones; roughly 87% occur once, and the top ten carry approximately 0.3%. The CDR3 is 15 residues long. The germline gives CDR1 SEHNR, CDR2 FQNEAQ (reference sequence). The V end lost 4 bases, the J end lost 7 bases, and 18 bases lay between the germline ends. A word on this clone: As yet, its antigen is unknown.

This sequence originates from a human donor in good health. This chain connects TRBV7-9 to TRBJ2-3, with D possibly TRBD2 on 7 matching bases. Material: naive CD8+ T cells sorted from blood. CDR3 residues: CASSSYTGGIYTQYF. The DNA of the CDR3 is TGTGCCAGCAGCTCGTACACGGGGGGCATATATACGCAGTATTTT.